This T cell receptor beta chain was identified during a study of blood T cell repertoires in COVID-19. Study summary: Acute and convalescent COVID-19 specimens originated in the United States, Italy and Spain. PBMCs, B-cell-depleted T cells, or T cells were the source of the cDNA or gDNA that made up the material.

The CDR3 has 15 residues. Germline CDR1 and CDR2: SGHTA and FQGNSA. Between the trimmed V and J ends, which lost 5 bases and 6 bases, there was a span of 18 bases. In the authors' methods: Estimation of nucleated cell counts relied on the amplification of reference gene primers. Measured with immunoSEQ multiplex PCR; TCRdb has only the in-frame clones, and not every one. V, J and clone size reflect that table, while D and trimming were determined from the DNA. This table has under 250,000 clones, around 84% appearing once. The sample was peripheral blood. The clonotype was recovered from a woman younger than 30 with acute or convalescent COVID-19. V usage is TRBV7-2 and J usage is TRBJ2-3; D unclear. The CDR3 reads CASSTKDLLLDTQYF. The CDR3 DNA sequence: TGTGCCAGCAGCACGAAAGACTTGTTGTTGGATACGCAGTATTTT.